The table lists the clone carrying this T cell receptor beta chain with a few counts. Antigen unknown. CDR1 and CDR2 (germline): MDHEN, SYDVKM. CDR3 length: 20 residues. Trimming removed 2 bases from V and 0 bases from J, with 23 bases in between. This entry is derived from a study of tumor-infiltrating lymphocytes in localized non-small cell lung cancer. Study details: Some samples were collected after neoadjuvant chemotherapy; smokers, never-smokers and several histologies were included.

Profiled with immunoSEQ multiplex PCR; TCRdb holds only in-frame clones, not every one. The sample has about 15,000 clones; 69% are singletons. Study results and limitations: TCRbeta sequencing showed higher T cell infiltration in tumors than uninvolved lung.

This clonotype originated in a human donor with non-small cell lung cancer. The specimen sequenced was lung tumor tissue. The V and J genes are TRBV28 and TRBJ2-4, with a weak D call TRBD1 (7 bases). The DNA for the CDR3 is TGTGCCAGCAGTTTACTCCCCGACAGGGAGGTTAAGGGAGCCAAAAACATTCAGTACTTC. It specifies CASSLLPDREVKGAKNIQYF.